The 5 T cell receptor beta chains below come from one sample, sequenced in a study of blood T cell repertoires in COVID-19. Sequencing was performed with immunoSEQ multiplex PCR; in TCRdb, only in-frame clones are kept and a portion is missing. This sample has 65,000 to 75,000 clones, with about nine tenths found just once. Sequenced sample: peripheral blood. These receptor sequences come from a woman aged 80 or older with active or convalescent COVID-19.

CDR3 amino acids: CASSPGPGPRNEQFF. The CDR3 nucleotides read TGCGCCAGCAGCCCAGGCCCAGGTCCAAGAAATGAGCAGTTCTTC. J is TRBJ2-1 and V is TRBV4-3; D remains ambiguous. Looked up from germline, CDR1 is LGHNA and CDR2 is YSLEER. The V and J ends lost 4 bases and 7 bases respectively, with 17 bases between them. This CDR3 is 15 amino acids long.

The CDR3 reads CATSGQADTDTQYF. DNA of the CDR3: TGTGCCACCTCGGGACAGGCTGACACAGATACGCAGTATTTT. The chain employs TRBV19 and TRBJ2-3; 8 nucleotides align to TRBD1. CDR1 and CDR2 (germline): LNHDA, SQIVND (reference sequence). The CDR3 is 14 amino acids. V dropped 10 bases and J dropped 2; count of bases not matched to a gene: 8.

V gene TRBV5-4 combines with J gene TRBJ1-2; D uncertain. Germline lookup yields CDR1 SGHNT and CDR2 YYREEE (reference sequence). This CDR3 has 15 amino acids. Trimming took off 2 bases at V and 8 bases at J, with 19 bases between the two ends. The CDR3 DNA follows: TGTGCCAGCAGCTTAACTCTCGATGTTCTAACGGGCTACACCTTC. Its protein is CASSLTLDVLTGYTF.

This clone appeared once. The chain carries TRBV6-5 and TRBJ1-4, with D uncertain. CDR3 size: 15 residues. Trimming took off 0 bases at V and 4 bases at J, with 9 bases between the two ends. Germline CDR1 MNHEY, CDR2 SVGAGI. In DNA, the CDR3 is TGTGCCAGCAGTTACTCAAGACACGATAATGAAAAACTGTTTTTT. Residues: CASSYSRHDNEKLFF.

The chain uses TRBV27 and TRBJ2-2; 8 nucleotides line up with TRBD1. CDR1 and CDR2 from the germline V gene are MNHEY and SMNVEV (reference sequence). The CDR3 consists of 16 residues. V was clipped by 3 bases and J by 0 bases; unmatched bases: 3. The CDR3 sequence is CASSFQGAANTGELFF. The CDR3 DNA is TGTGCCAGCAGTTTCCAGGGGGCAGCGAACACCGGGGAGCTGTTTTTT.